This passage covers 15 T cell receptor beta chains from one sample sequenced in a study of control samples from healthy donors and cancer patients. Profiling relied on immunoSEQ multiplex PCR, and the TCRdb table lists in-frame clones only, not all of them. The sample yields 150,000 or so clones, roughly 94% seen once. The specimen sequenced was blood. These receptor sequences come from a man aged 40-49 years in good health.

This chain links TRBV14 with TRBJ2-2, with D unclear. This CDR3 region has 15 residues. The germline V gene has CDR1 SGHDN and CDR2 FVKESK. V was trimmed by 0 bases and J by 4 bases, leaving 9 bases between them. The CDR3 DNA reads as TGTGCCAGCAGCCAAGATATCCTTCCCACCGGGGAGCTGTTTTTT. Protein: CASSQDILPTGELFF. Full variable domain (missing parts from reference TRBV14 and TRBJ2-2): EAGVTQFPSHSVIEKGQTVTLRCDPISGHDNLYWYRRVMGKEIKFLLHFVKESKQDESGMPNNRFLAERTGGTYSTLKVQPAELEDSGVYFCASSQDILPTGELFFGEGSRLTVL.

The J gene is TRBJ1-1, the V gene TRBV30; D is uncertain. Trimming took off 0 bases at V and 2 bases at J, with 7 bases between the two ends. This CDR3 contains 13 residues. Germline V gene lookup returns CDR1 GTSNPN and CDR2 SVGIG (reference sequence). The CDR3 spells CAWSVEGNTEAFF. CDR3 nucleotide sequence: TGTGCCTGGAGTGTAGAGGGAAACACTGAAGCTTTCTTT.

The rearrangement joins TRBV19 to TRBJ2-1, with 10 nucleotides matching TRBD2. V shed 7 bases, J shed 7 bases, and the junction held 7 bases outside the gene matches. The CDR3 has 14 residues. In germline, CDR1 is LNHDA, CDR2 SQIVND (reference sequence). CDR3 nucleotides: TGTGCCAGTACCCTCGGAGCGGGGGGGAATGAGCAGTTCTTC. Its translation: CASTLGAGGNEQFF.

The V call is TRBV19, the J call TRBJ2-7; the D is unclear. Trimming took off 5 bases at V and 3 bases at J, with 8 bases between the two ends. This CDR3 is 12 amino acids long. Germline V lookup: CDR1 LNHDA, CDR2 SQIVND (reference sequence). CDR3 amino acids: CASSSTVYEQYF. The DNA for the CDR3 is TGTGCCAGTAGTTCAACAGTCTACGAGCAGTACTTC.

The chain carries TRBV4-1 and TRBJ1-3; weak D call: TRBD1 (5 bases). This CDR3 has 16 residues. The V end lost 0 bases, the J end lost 1 base, and 10 bases lay between the germline ends. Germline CDR1 and CDR2: MGHRA and YSYEKL. The CDR3 DNA is TGCGCCAGCAGCCAAGACATGGGGACTTCTGGAAACACCATATATTTT. It is translated as CASSQDMGTSGNTIYF.

The genes are TRBV6-2 or TRBV6-3 and TRBJ1-2; D may be TRBD1 (5 bases). Germline V gene sequence: CDR1 MNHEY, CDR2 SVGEGT. The V end was cut by 4 bases, the J end by 7 bases, with 13 bases between. The CDR3 is 13 amino acids. Here the CDR3 reads CASSSIRVGGYTF. In DNA form, the CDR3 reads TGTGCCAGCAGTTCAATCAGGGTTGGTGGCTACACCTTC.

The rearrangement links TRBV5-1 to TRBJ2-4; D could derive from TRBD1 or TRBD2 (5 bases each). V lost 4 bases and J lost 10, with 15 bases in between. CDR1 is SGHRS, CDR2 YFSETQ, per germline. CDR3 length equals 13 residues. The CDR3 here is CASSPGTGMIQYF. The CDR3 DNA is TGCGCCAGCAGCCCCGGGACGGGGATGATTCAGTACTTC.

The chain employs TRBV5-1 and TRBJ1-2, with 8 bases that match TRBD1. Germline trimming cut 4 bases from V and 5 bases from J; bases unmatched to any gene: 10. The V gene's germline CDR1 is SGHRS and CDR2 YFSETQ. The CDR3 has 15 residues. The CDR3 DNA reads TGCGCCAGCAGCCCGGGAGGGACAGGAAATTATGGCTACACCTTC. The encoded protein is CASSPGGTGNYGYTF. Drawing the rest from reference TRBV5-1 and TRBJ1-2, the complete variable domain is KAGVTQTPRYLIKTRGQQVTLSCSPISGHRSVSWYQQTPGQGLQFLFEYFSETQRNKGNFPGRFSGRQFSNSRSEMNVSTLELGDSALYLCASSPGGTGNYGYTFGSGTRLTVV.

The CDR3 region is CASSVGLGSGTGELFF. The CDR3 nucleotides read TGTGCCAGCAGCGTAGGGTTGGGTTCGGGCACCGGGGAGCTGTTTTTT. This chain uses TRBV9 with TRBJ2-2, with no clear D. With 0 bases removed from V and 4 bases from J, the gap between germline ends came to 13 bases. Per germline, CDR1 SGDLS and CDR2 YYNGEE. This CDR3 contains 16 residues.

The rearrangement links TRBV6-5 to TRBJ1-5, with unresolved D. Trimming removed 2 bases at V and 0 bases at J, with 5 bases between. The V gene's germline CDR1 is MNHEY and CDR2 SVGAGI. The CDR3 loop spans 14 amino acids. Here the CDR3 reads CASSYDSSNQPQHF. The CDR3 DNA follows: TGTGCCAGCAGTTACGACTCTAGCAATCAGCCCCAGCATTTT.

As for this clone: This sample includes further DNA sequences coding for the same CDR3. CDR3 sequence (DNA): TGTGCCTGGAGTGAACAGGGGGCCGGTGGCTACACCTTC. It is translated as CAWSEQGAGGYTF. This sequence joins TRBV30 and TRBJ1-2; 9 bases agree with TRBD1. Germline V gene lookup returns CDR1 GTSNPN and CDR2 SVGIG (reference sequence). The CDR3 loop spans 13 amino acids. Trimming took 1 base from V and 7 from J; bases not matched to a gene: 4. The full variable domain, completed using reference TRBV30 and TRBJ1-2, is SQTIHQWPATLVQPVGSPLSLECTVEGTSNPNLYWYRQAAGRGLQLLFYSVGIGQISSEVPQNLSASRPQDRQFILSSKKLLLSDSGFYLCAWSEQGAGGYTFGSGTRLTVV.

In its sample, this clone was seen once. V is TRBV12-3 or TRBV12-4 and J is TRBJ2-3, with D uncertain. V shed 6 bases and J shed 2 bases, with 3 bases lying between them. The CDR3 sequence is 11 residues long. CDR3 sequence: CASSLTDTQYF. The DNA for the CDR3 is TGTGCCAGCAGCCTCACAGATACGCAGTATTTT.

The V gene is TRBV5-4, the J gene TRBJ2-2; D not certain. The CDR3 has 12 residues. Germline CDR1 SGHNT, CDR2 YYREEE (reference sequence). Trimming removed 2 bases from V and 7 bases from J, with 6 bases in between. CDR3 protein: CASSFRFGELFF. CDR3 nucleotides: TGTGCCAGCAGCTTTAGGTTCGGGGAGCTGTTTTTT.

V gene TRBV6-2 or TRBV6-3 combines with J gene TRBJ1-2, with a possible D match to TRBD1 (6 bases). CDR3 length: 14 residues. Germline assignment: CDR1 MNHEY and CDR2 SVGEGT. Trimming removed 5 bases at V and 8 bases at J, with 18 bases between. CDR3 loop: CASSGSRQVAGYTF. CDR3 nucleotide sequence: TGTGCCAGCAGTGGATCCCGACAGGTGGCCGGCTACACCTTC.

V usage is TRBV9 and J usage is TRBJ1-6; no clear D gene. V dropped 4 bases and J dropped 5 bases, with 10 bases sitting between them. CDR3 length equals 14 residues. Germline V gene sequence: CDR1 SGDLS, CDR2 YYNGEE. CDR3 protein: CASSTRQDNSPLHF. Here the CDR3 DNA reads TGTGCCAGCAGCACCCGGCAGGATAATTCACCCCTCCACTTT.